This T cell receptor (beta chain) was identified in a study of T cells in Graves' hyperthyroidism and ophthalmopathy. The study, taken as a whole, reports: Most expanded thyroid clonotypes above 0.001 recurred in blood.

This clonotype was seen repeatedly, ten times or more. Its antigen is unknown. CDR1 MDHEN and CDR2 SYDVKM come from the germline V gene. The CDR3 sequence is 14 residues long. Amplification of TCR beta CDR3 regions was performed using RNA transcripts as template. When the TCR CDR3 underwent first-round RT-PCR, the HTBI primer set was used. TCRdb reprocessed the multiplex PCR reads with MiXCR, giving one entry per CDR3 protein. In the table there are approximately 690,000 distinct CDR3 sequences, more than 12% of which are singletons. Sequenced input: blood. This clonotype was sampled from a woman between 45 and 65 years old with Graves' ophthalmopathy. The chain has TRBV28 and TRBJ2-7; 8 nucleotides align to TRBD2. CDR3 DNA: TGTGCTGCTCGGGAGGGCGGGGAAGCCTACGAGCAGTACTTC. Protein product: CAAREGGEAYEQYF.